These T cell receptor beta chains were read from a single sample in a study of early T cells in non-severe SARS-CoV-2 infection. TCRdb re-called the 5' RACE reads through MiXCR, storing one row per CDR3 protein. The sample has approximately 30,000 distinct CDR3 sequences, approximately 5.6% seen once. Material for sequencing was whole blood. These receptors were collected from an adult who was a healthcare worker with PCR-confirmed SARS-CoV-2 infection or an uninfected control (not recorded which). The CDR3 runs from the conserved cysteine through the conserved F or W. Each record gives: CDR3 protein, CDR3 DNA, clone size, J gene, D gene, V gene. The D gene is left open where the match is weak. Size values are once, few and many counts, or a class for expanded clones, and some rows have none.

CASSYRDISYEQYF TGTGCCAGCAGTTACCGTGACATATCCTACGAGCAGTACTTC NA TRBJ2-7 NA TRBV6-6
CASGKGAGDQPQHF TGTGCCAGCGGGAAAGGGGCGGGCGATCAGCCCCAGCATTTT many TRBJ1-5 NA TRBV7-9
CASSVQMNTEAFF TGTGCCAGCAGCGTCCAGATGAACACTGAAGCTTTCTTT many TRBJ1-1 NA TRBV7-2
CASSLALVAGNNEQFF TGTGCCAGCAGCTTAGCGCTGGTAGCGGGGAACAATGAGCAGTTCTTC medium-sized TRBJ2-1 TRBD2 TRBV7-2
CASSQGLATDEQFF TGTGCCAGTAGTCAGGGACTAGCGACGGATGAGCAGTTCTTC NA TRBJ2-1 TRBD2 TRBV19
CSACRDSNQPQHF TGCAGTGCTTGCAGAGATAGCAATCAGCCCCAGCATTTT many TRBJ1-5 NA TRBV20-1
CSAGLPGQGGYGYTF TGCAGCGCTGGATTACCGGGACAGGGAGGGTATGGCTACACCTTC NA TRBJ1-2 TRBD1 TRBV29-1
CASSLAGTGLALHEQFF TGCGCCAGCAGCTTGGCCGGGACAGGGTTGGCCCTCCATGAGCAGTTCTTC few TRBJ2-1 TRBD1 TRBV5-1
CSARRGGKETQYF TGCAGTGCTAGACGGGGGGGGAAAGAGACCCAGTACTTC many TRBJ2-5 TRBD2 TRBV20-1
CASSLQSNTEAFF TGTGCCAGCAGCTTACAGTCGAACACTGAAGCTTTCTTT NA TRBJ1-1 NA TRBV7-9
CASRVSGGAYNEQFF TGTGCCAGCAGAGTAAGCGGGGGGGCCTACAATGAGCAGTTCTTC few TRBJ2-1 TRBD2 TRBV2
CSARQTPGVAGENTIYF TGCAGTGCTAGGCAAACCCCTGGGGTGGCTGGCGAAAACACCATATATTTT many TRBJ1-3 NA TRBV20-1
CASSLKLGRPTDTQYF TGTGCCAGCAGCTTAAAATTAGGCAGGCCCACAGATACGCAGTATTTT many TRBJ2-3 NA TRBV7-2
CASSPVRDRGLGYTF TGTGCCAGCAGCCCCGTCCGGGACAGGGGGCTCGGCTACACCTTC NA TRBJ1-2 TRBD1 TRBV7-2
CASSAVGGANEKLFF TGTGCCAGCAGCGCCGTGGGGGGAGCTAATGAAAAACTGTTTTTT NA TRBJ1-4 NA TRBV9
CASSVDSGNYNEQFF TGTGCCAGCAGCGTAGATAGCGGAAACTACAATGAGCAGTTCTTC many TRBJ2-1 NA TRBV9
CASTLAGANTGELFF TGTGCCAGTACCCTAGCGGGCGCGAACACCGGGGAGCTGTTTTTT many TRBJ2-2 TRBD2 TRBV19
CASSVKYEQYF TGTGCCAGCAGTGTGAAGTACGAGCAGTACTTC many TRBJ2-7 NA TRBV2
CAFGQDGYEQYF TGTGCCTTCGGACAGGATGGCTACGAGCAGTACTTC many TRBJ2-7 TRBD1 TRBV30
CASSSSTSGSYNEQFF TGCGCCAGCAGCTCCTCGACTAGCGGGAGCTACAATGAGCAGTTCTTC many TRBJ2-1 TRBD2 TRBV5-1
CASSYGLAMFYEQYF TGTGCCAGTAGTTACGGACTAGCGATGTTCTACGAGCAGTACTTC NA TRBJ2-7 TRBD2 TRBV19
CASTNRASTEAFF TGTGCCAGCACTAATAGGGCCTCCACTGAAGCTTTCTTT many TRBJ1-1 NA TRBV7-2
CASSSTTGDTGELFF TGTGCCAGCAGCTCGACGACAGGGGATACCGGGGAGCTGTTTTTT many TRBJ2-2 TRBD1 TRBV7-6
CASSFSTTGRNTGELFF TGTGCCAGCAGCTTCTCCACGACAGGGAGGAACACCGGGGAGCTGTTTTTT many TRBJ2-2 TRBD1 TRBV7-9
CAWNIPGDEQYF TGTGCCTGGAATATTCCAGGGGACGAGCAGTACTTC many TRBJ2-7 NA TRBV30
CAWSKRRGDTQYF TGTGCCTGGAGTAAGCGGAGGGGAGATACGCAGTATTTT few TRBJ2-3 NA TRBV30
CASSLLLLRGYTF TGTGCCAGCAGTTTACTCCTGCTTCGGGGCTACACCTTC many TRBJ1-2 NA TRBV28
CASSPLGRQEDGYTF TGTGCCAGCTCACCATTGGGACGACAAGAAGATGGCTACACCTTC many TRBJ1-2 NA TRBV18
CASTAGTRPYEQYF TGTGCCAGTACCGCCGGGACAAGGCCTTACGAGCAGTACTTC few TRBJ2-7 NA TRBV19
CSASIPPGPRAFF TGCAGTGCTTCCATTCCTCCGGGACCTCGGGCTTTCTTT many TRBJ1-1 NA TRBV20-1
CSASRPGTRGKETQYF TGCAGTGCTAGCAGACCCGGGACTAGGGGGAAAGAGACCCAGTACTTC few TRBJ2-5 TRBD2 TRBV20-1
CASSSGRRSTDTQYF TGCGCCAGCAGCTCGGGACGCCGGAGCACAGATACGCAGTATTTT many TRBJ2-3 NA TRBV5-1
CASSDSTGDQPQHF TGTGCCAGCAGTGATAGTACAGGCGATCAGCCCCAGCATTTT many TRBJ1-5 NA TRBV2
CASSRGTADTQYF TGTGCCAGCAGCCGCGGGACTGCCGATACGCAGTATTTT NA TRBJ2-3 NA TRBV7-9
CAWNGDPTGANVLTF TGTGCCTGGAACGGTGATCCCACTGGGGCCAACGTCCTGACTTTC many TRBJ2-6 NA TRBV30
CSARGDKGNRGTETQYF TGCAGTGCTAGAGGTGACAAGGGAAACAGGGGGACAGAGACCCAGTACTTC many TRBJ2-5 TRBD1 TRBV20-1
CASSPPGGWGEKLFF TGTGCCAGCAGCCCCCCCGGGGGCTGGGGTGAAAAACTGTTTTTT few TRBJ1-4 NA TRBV7-6
CASSLPDSQETQYF TGTGCCAGCAGTCTCCCGGACTCTCAAGAGACCCAGTACTTC few TRBJ2-5 NA TRBV12-3/TRBV12-4
CASSQAGGSRELFF TGTGCCAGCAGCCAAGCGGGGGGGAGCCGGGAGCTGTTTTTT many TRBJ2-2 TRBD2 TRBV4-2
CASRPSGLDTQYF TGTGCCAGCAGGCCCTCTGGACTGGATACGCAGTATTTT many TRBJ2-3 NA TRBV12-3/TRBV12-4
CSASQAGDRMYF TGCAGTGCTAGTCAGGCGGGGGACCGTATGTACTTC few TRBJ2-7 TRBD2 TRBV20-1
CASSLGTGGAADTQYF TGTGCCAGCAGCTTAGGGACGGGCGGGGCGGCAGATACGCAGTATTTT NA TRBJ2-3 NA TRBV7-2
CASSLGALAGGQQETQYF TGTGCTAGCAGCTTAGGGGCCCTAGCGGGGGGCCAACAAGAGACCCAGTACTTC NA TRBJ2-5 TRBD2 TRBV7-7
CASSARDGLGEQYF TGTGCCAGCAGTGCCCGGGACGGCTTGGGGGAGCAGTACTTC many TRBJ2-7 NA TRBV6-1
CASSLGLAGRGEQFF TGTGCCAGCAGTTTAGGGCTAGCGGGACGTGGTGAGCAGTTCTTC many TRBJ2-1 TRBD2 TRBV12-3/TRBV12-4
CATSDLTGTSGVSYNEQFF TGTGCCACCAGTGATCTCACCGGGACTAGCGGAGTCTCCTACAATGAGCAGTTCTTC many TRBJ2-1 TRBD2 TRBV24-1
CASSSDGTGGIDEQFF TGCGCCAGCAGCTCAGACGGGACAGGGGGCATCGATGAGCAGTTCTTC many TRBJ2-1 TRBD1 TRBV5-1
CASKRNQETQYF TGTGCCAGCAAGCGGAACCAAGAGACCCAGTACTTC NA TRBJ2-5 NA TRBV2
CASSKRDFQETQYF TGTGCCAGCAGCAAGCGGGACTTCCAAGAGACCCAGTACTTC many TRBJ2-5 TRBD2 TRBV7-2
CASSRTGYEQYF TGTGCCAGCAGCCGGACAGGGTACGAGCAGTACTTC many TRBJ2-7 TRBD1 TRBV5-4
CASSLGDSVGYTF TGTGCCAGCAGCCTAGGGGATTCGGTTGGCTACACCTTC many TRBJ1-2 NA TRBV12-3/TRBV12-4
CSARSLLAGVGETQYF TGCAGTGCTAGATCTCTCTTGGCGGGGGTAGGCGAGACCCAGTACTTC NA TRBJ2-5 TRBD2 TRBV20-1
CASTVAGGGRGIGELFF TGCGCCAGCACGGTCGCAGGTGGGGGTCGCGGTATCGGGGAGCTGTTTTTT many TRBJ2-2 NA TRBV5-1
CASRTLAGFHEQYF TGTGCCAGCAGGACCCTAGCGGGGTTCCACGAGCAGTACTTC many TRBJ2-7 TRBD2 TRBV6-2/TRBV6-3
CSAGGTDEQFF TGCAGTGCGGGAGGCACCGATGAGCAGTTCTTC many TRBJ2-1 NA TRBV20-1
CASGMRGTDTQYF TGTGCCAGCGGAATGAGGGGCACAGATACGCAGTATTTT many TRBJ2-3 NA TRBV7-3
CASSSGAFSYNEQFF TGTGCCAGCAGCTCAGGGGCTTTTTCCTACAATGAGCAGTTCTTC many TRBJ2-1 NA TRBV7-6
CASSRQGVRWEKLFF TGTGCCAGTAGTAGACAGGGGGTTCGGTGGGAAAAACTGTTTTTT many TRBJ1-4 TRBD1 TRBV27
CSVAGTPDTQYF TGCAGCGTTGCAGGGACCCCAGATACGCAGTATTTT many TRBJ2-3 NA TRBV29-1